This TCR beta chain was profiled in a study of blood T cell repertoires in COVID-19 (dated by TCRdb to 2020 to 2021). A note on the overall study: The collaborator samples originated in the United States, Italy and Spain and spanned the acute and convalescent phases of COVID-19. The material from the prospective study consisted of cDNA or gDNA derived from T cells, B-cell-depleted T cells, or PBMCs. Deeply sampled blood TCRbeta repertoires from subjects exposed to, actively infected with, or recovered from COVID-19 were included in the dataset. The repertoires were released in a freely available public database intended as a resource for research on the immune response to SARS-CoV-2. Samples came from the ongoing ImmuneRACE study (first 160 participants) plus 1,254 subjects from 6 global collaborators. Nearly every sample came with metadata listing a de-identified subject ID, COVID-19 status, age in years and sex. HLA class I and class II types, where available, came from metadata supplied by the sample provider rather than from assay-based typing. Broad study findings and their caveats: Clinical and demographic metadata were provided uncurated, with the amount varying by source and participant.

TCRbeta CDR3 regions were amplified from genomic DNA using the immunoSEQ Assay, a bias-controlled multiplex PCR. For the original study's pipeline: Within the assay, amplification of reference gene primers was used to estimate how many nucleated cells each sample contained. Sequence reads were collapsed and filtered to measure the absolute abundance of every unique TCRbeta CDR3 rearrangement. For each sample, productive Simpson clonality was calculated as the square root of Simpson's diversity index across productive rearrangements. The source is immuneACCESS, and TCRdb retained only in-frame sequences with V and J called. Part of the clones is not carried over; for the studies checked, unresolved V genes explain less than half of this, and the remainder is unexplained. The DNA gave D and trimming, while V, J and clone size come from that table. The sample data list about 200,000 clones, and 75% to 85% of these were observed just once. Approximately 13% of the sample is held by the ten biggest clonotypes.

Collaborating institutions collected whole blood in K2EDTA tubes following their own protocols. For TCRbeta analysis, collaborators shipped samples in one of three forms: frozen whole blood, isolated PBMCs, or DNA extracted from either of those sample types. This clone was detected only once. Its binding antigen is unknown. The germline gene is not matched at one end of the junction; a read error may be the cause. The CDR3 holds 14 amino acids from the cysteine to the phenylalanine. Only the CDR3 DNA is retained, 42 bases long and in frame from the first base. Reading the germline V gene (reference sequence) gives CDR1 SGHAT and CDR2 FQDESV.

The chain is made from TRBV11-1 and TRBJ1-1; the best D guess is TRBD1, with 6 bases matching. This clonotype was obtained from a human donor in a cohort sampled during active COVID-19. The sequencing input was peripheral blood. CDR3 region: CASSQGGVKTEAFF. The DNA reads as follows: TGTGCCAGCAGCCAAGGGGGGGTGAAGACTGAAGCTTTCTTT. Outside the CDR3, residues come from the reference TRBV11-1 and TRBJ1-1 proteins, so the full variable domain is: EAEVAQSPRYKITEKSQAVAFWCDPISGHATLYWYRQILGQGPELLVQFQDESVVDDSQLPKDRFSAERLKGVDSTLKIQPAELGDSAMYLCASSQGGVKTEAFFGQGTRLTVV.